Shown below are 10 T cell receptor beta chains from a single sample sequenced in a study of T cells in Graves' hyperthyroidism and ophthalmopathy (dated by TCRdb to between 2018 and 2021). Libraries were prepared through multiplex PCR. Sequenced using an Illumina HiSeq 2000. The TCR beta CDR3 regions were amplified from the RNA transcripts. For the first round of RT-PCR on the TCR CDR3, the HTBI primer set was used together with the Qiagen OneStep RT-PCR kit. Using fastp trimming at Q25 and MiXCR clonotype assembly, TCRdb reanalyzed the public sequencing data and kept in-frame beta chains. Records with the same CDR3 protein are collapsed into one entry carrying the most frequent genes and DNA. The sample table holds about 510,000 distinct CDR3 sequences, of which 46% were seen once. The ten largest account for about 45% of the sample. Specimen: peripheral blood or thyroid tissue (not recorded which). The receptors stem from an adult woman with Graves' disease, either hyperthyroidism or ophthalmopathy (not recorded which).

This rearrangement joins TRBV7-6 to TRBJ1-1; D possibly corresponds to TRBD1 (5 bases). CDR3 length equals 14 residues. CDR1 is SGHVS, CDR2 FNYEAQ, per germline. V shed 5 bases and J shed 0 bases, with 10 bases lying between them. The CDR3 sequence: CASSLTELNTEAFF. CDR3 DNA sequence: TGTGCCAGCAGCCTGACAGAGCTGAACACTGAAGCTTTCTTT.

This chain joins TRBV20-1 and TRBJ1-2; D is undetermined. Per germline, CDR1 DFQATT and CDR2 SNEGSKA (reference sequence). V was pared by 2 bases and J by 4 bases, with 11 bases between. The CDR3 length is 13 residues. The CDR3 region has the DNA TGCAGTGCTAGATCTCCGGGAACCTATGGCTACACCTTC. This codes for CSARSPGTYGYTF.

Comment on this clonotype: This may stem from a read error, because a much larger clone lies one nucleotide away. The chain uses TRBV2 and TRBJ2-7; D is uncertain. CDR1 is SNHLY and CDR2 is FYNNEI in the germline V gene. Trimming took off 6 bases at V and 7 bases at J, with 13 bases between the two ends. There are 12 residues in the CDR3. The CDR3 DNA follows: TGTGCCAGCAGCGATGCTGCCAATGAGCAGTACTTC. It encodes CASSDAANEQYF.

Comments on this clonotype: A read error may produce the germline difference seen at one junction end. V and J are TRBV7-7 and TRBJ2-5; no reliable D call. This CDR3 has 13 residues. Germline V gene lookup returns CDR1 SSHAT and CDR2 FNYEAQ (reference sequence). In DNA, the CDR3 is TGTGCTAGCAGCCCTGACATGAATCAGCCCCAGTACTTC. It translates to CASSPDMNQPQYF.

Many counts were recorded for this clonotype. V usage is TRBV20-1 and J usage is TRBJ2-5; 11 bases line up with TRBD2. Unmatched junction bases numbered 3, after V lost 5 bases and J lost 4 bases. The CDR3 runs to 13 residues. CDR1 and CDR2 from the germline V gene are DFQATT and SNEGSKA (reference sequence). The CDR3 region is CSAPTSGTETQYF. The CDR3 nucleotides read TGCAGTGCTCCGACTAGCGGGACAGAGACCCAGTACTTC.

J is TRBJ1-5 and V is TRBV10-2; D is possibly TRBD1 (5 bases). The CDR3 is 15 residues long. V was cut by 6 bases and J by 0 bases, with 12 bases left in between. Per the germline V gene, CDR1 is WSHSY and CDR2 is SAAADI. Here the CDR3 reads CASSASGLSNQPQHF. The CDR3, as DNA: TGCGCCAGCAGCGCCTCGGGACTTAGCAATCAGCCCCAGCATTTT.

This clonotype was seen repeatedly, ten times or more. The genes are TRBV7-9 and TRBJ1-1; the D gene is possibly TRBD1 (5 bases). The CDR3 spans 14 residues. V was shortened by 1 base and J by 4 bases, with 10 bases between the two germline ends. Germline V gene lookup returns CDR1 SEHNR and CDR2 FQNEAQ (reference sequence). CDR3 region: CASSLGGAGTEAFF. The CDR3 bases are TGTGCCAGCAGCTTAGGGGGCGCGGGCACTGAAGCTTTCTTT.

This clonotype was seen at least ten times. The chain combines TRBV19 with TRBJ1-1; a weak D match, TRBD1 (5 bases). This CDR3 has 17 amino acids. Germline CDR1 LNHDA, CDR2 SQIVND (reference sequence). The ends were cut back, 6 bases at V and 3 bases at J, with 23 bases in the middle. The DNA of the CDR3 is TGTGCCAGTAGATCCGGACGGGGGGAGGTGAGGGACACTGAAGCTTTCTTT. It specifies CASRSGRGEVRDTEAFF.

The chain recombines TRBV10-3 with TRBJ1-4, with D possibly TRBD1 on 5 matching bases. The germline gives CDR1 ENHRY, CDR2 SYGVKD. This CDR3 spans 14 amino acids. The V and J ends lost 6 bases and 4 bases respectively, with 12 bases between them. CDR3 amino acids: CAIRGTQDNEKLFF. CDR3 in DNA: TGTGCCATCAGGGGGACGCAAGATAATGAAAAACTGTTTTTT.

This clonotype occurred many times. The chain couples TRBV20-1 to TRBJ2-2; no definite D call. V was trimmed by 1 base and J by 4 bases, leaving 10 bases between them. The V gene's germline CDR1 is DFQATT and CDR2 SNEGSKA (reference sequence). The CDR3 has 14 amino acids. The CDR3 sequence: CSARGSLGTGELFF. In nucleotides, the CDR3 is TGCAGTGCTAGAGGGTCGTTGGGCACCGGGGAGCTGTTTTTT.